What follows is one T cell receptor (beta chain) and its context. Per germline, CDR1 SQVTM and CDR2 ANQGSEA. This CDR3 comprises 15 residues. Germline trimming cut 4 bases from V and 5 bases from J; bases unmatched to any gene: 10. Original processing methods: Estimation of nucleated cell counts was performed using reference gene primer amplification. TCRdb keeps only in-frame clones here, not all; method: immunoSEQ multiplex PCR. The V and J calls and clone size come from that table; D and trimming were worked out from the DNA. The sample consists of approximately 140,000 clones, more than 80% of them appearing once. The sample comes from a study of blood T cell repertoires in COVID-19. Study information: COVID-19 samples, acute and convalescent, were from the United States, Italy and Spain. PBMCs, B-cell-depleted T cells, or T cells were the source of the cDNA or gDNA that made up the material.

The receptor was derived from a human donor with acute or convalescent COVID-19. The donor label of this sample is uncertain. Sequencing was done on a sample of peripheral blood. The rearrangement uses TRBV29-1 and TRBJ2-5; TRBD2 matches 10 bases. This chain's CDR3 is CSVVPRLAGVETQYF. The CDR3 region has the DNA TGCAGCGTTGTCCCAAGGCTAGCGGGGGTCGAGACCCAGTACTTC.